The sequence of this T cell receptor (beta chain) was determined in a study of technical replicates of blood from a few donors. Profiled with immunoSEQ multiplex PCR; TCRdb holds only in-frame clones, not every one. The sample records more than 65,000 clones, 80% to 90% being singletons. V was shortened by 5 bases and J by 3 bases, with 21 bases between the two germline ends. CDR3 length: 17 amino acids. CDR1 and CDR2 from the germline V gene are SGHAT and FQDESV (reference sequence). The J gene is TRBJ2-3, the V gene TRBV11-1; D might be TRBD1 (6 bases). The sequence was collected from a human donor in good health. Some clones in this sample may be carry-over from other donors' samples. Sequencing was carried out using PBMCs. The CDR3 loop is CASSQIHGSQGTDTQYF. In nucleotides, the CDR3 is TGTGCCAGCAGCCAAATCCACGGCAGCCAGGGGACAGATACGCAGTATTTT. Filled out from reference TRBV11-1 and TRBJ2-3, the complete variable domain reads EAEVAQSPRYKITEKSQAVAFWCDPISGHATLYWYRQILGQGPELLVQFQDESVVDDSQLPKDRFSAERLKGVDSTLKIQPAELGDSAMYLCASSQIHGSQGTDTQYFGPGTRLTVL.